This T cell receptor beta chain is from a study of T-cell memory formation after mild COVID-19. Study as a whole: In these data, TCR clusters were largely donor specific. Whole-study results and caveats: Day 15 to 85 contracting clones showed balanced CD4/CD8; later expanders leaned CD4+.

This clonotype was picked up a small number of times. The antigen is unknown. CDR3 length: 15 residues. V was cut by 4 bases and J by 6 bases, with 16 bases left in between. Germline-derived CDR1 and CDR2 are SGDLS and YYNGEE. TCRdb fed the 5' RACE reads into MiXCR, producing one record per CDR3 protein. There are roughly 350,000 distinct CDR3 sequences in the sample; 25% to 30% occur only once, and roughly 13% lies in the top ten. The chain joins TRBV9 to TRBJ1-4; weak D call: TRBD1 (5 bases). This TCR came from an adult woman who had mild COVID-19 (a few samples of this study predate the infection). Cell type and time point are not known. The sample was PBMCs or a T cell subset sorted from them (not recorded which). The chain's CDR3 is CASSSQGRADEKLFF. CDR3 sequence (DNA): TGTGCCAGCAGCTCCCAGGGTAGGGCAGATGAAAAACTGTTTTTT. The complete variable domain, with remaining parts taken from reference TRBV9 and TRBJ1-4, reads DSGVTQTPKHLITATGQRVTLRCSPRSGDLSVYWYQQSLDQGLQFLIQYYNGEERAKGNILERFSAQQFPDLHSELNLSSLELGDSALYFCASSSQGRADEKLFFGSGTQLSVL.